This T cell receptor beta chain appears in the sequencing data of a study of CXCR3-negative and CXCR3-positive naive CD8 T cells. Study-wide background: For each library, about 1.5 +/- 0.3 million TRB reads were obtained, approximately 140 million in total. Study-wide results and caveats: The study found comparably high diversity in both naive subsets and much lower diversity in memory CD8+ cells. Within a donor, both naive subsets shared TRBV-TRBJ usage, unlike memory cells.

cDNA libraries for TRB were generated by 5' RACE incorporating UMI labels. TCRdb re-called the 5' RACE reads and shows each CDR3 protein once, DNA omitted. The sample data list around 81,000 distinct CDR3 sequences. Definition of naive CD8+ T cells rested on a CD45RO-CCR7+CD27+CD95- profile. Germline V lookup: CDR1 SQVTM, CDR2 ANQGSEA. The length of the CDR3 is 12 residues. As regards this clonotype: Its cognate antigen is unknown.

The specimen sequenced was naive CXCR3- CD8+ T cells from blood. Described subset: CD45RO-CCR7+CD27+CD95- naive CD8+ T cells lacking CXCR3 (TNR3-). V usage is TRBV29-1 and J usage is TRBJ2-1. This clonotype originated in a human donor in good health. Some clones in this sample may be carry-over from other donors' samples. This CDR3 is CSVEDSGDEQFF.